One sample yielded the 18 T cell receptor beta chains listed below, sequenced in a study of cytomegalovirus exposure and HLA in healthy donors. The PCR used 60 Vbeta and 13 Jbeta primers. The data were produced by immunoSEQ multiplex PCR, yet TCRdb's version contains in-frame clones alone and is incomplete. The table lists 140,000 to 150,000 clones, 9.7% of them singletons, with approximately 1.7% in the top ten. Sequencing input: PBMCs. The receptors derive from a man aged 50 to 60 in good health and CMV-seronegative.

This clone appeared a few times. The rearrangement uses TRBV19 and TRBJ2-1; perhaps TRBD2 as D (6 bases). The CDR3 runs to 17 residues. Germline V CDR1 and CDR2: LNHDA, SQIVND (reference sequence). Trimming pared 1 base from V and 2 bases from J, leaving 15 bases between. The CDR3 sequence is CASSIGGPGAPYNEQFF. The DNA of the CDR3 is TGTGCCAGTAGTATAGGGGGACCGGGAGCCCCCTACAATGAGCAGTTCTTC.

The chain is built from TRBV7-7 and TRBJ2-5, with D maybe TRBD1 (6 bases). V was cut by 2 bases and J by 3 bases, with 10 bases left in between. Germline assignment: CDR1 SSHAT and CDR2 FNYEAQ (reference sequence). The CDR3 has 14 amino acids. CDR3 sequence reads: CASSLLGGEETQYF. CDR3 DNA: TGTGCCAGCAGCTTACTAGGGGGAGAAGAGACCCAGTACTTC.

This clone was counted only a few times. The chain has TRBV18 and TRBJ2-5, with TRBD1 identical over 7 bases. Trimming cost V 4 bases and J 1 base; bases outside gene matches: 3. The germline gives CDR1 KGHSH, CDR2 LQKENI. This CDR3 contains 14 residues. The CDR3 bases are TGTGCCAGCTCACTCCAGGGGGTCCAAGAGACCCAGTACTTC. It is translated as CASSLQGVQETQYF.

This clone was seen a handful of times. CDR3 sequence (DNA): TGTGCCAGCAGTGAAGGGGTAGGGGGCACAGATACGCAGTATTTT. Its translation is CASSEGVGGTDTQYF. The chain recombines TRBV6-1 with TRBJ2-3, with a weak D call TRBD1 (5 bases). This CDR3 contains 15 residues. Trimming left V 1 base short and J 1 base short, with 9 bases between. Germline V gives CDR1 MNHNS, CDR2 SASEGT.

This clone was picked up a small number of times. The CDR3 sequence: CASSQRGGRAYEQYF. The CDR3 DNA reads TGTGCCAGCAGCCAGAGGGGCGGGAGGGCCTACGAGCAGTACTTC. V and J are TRBV5-8 and TRBJ2-7; 9 bases line up with TRBD2. The CDR3 has 15 residues. Trimming took 4 bases from V and 2 from J; bases not matched to a gene: 7. The germline V gene encodes CDR1 SGHTS and CDR2 YDEGEE.

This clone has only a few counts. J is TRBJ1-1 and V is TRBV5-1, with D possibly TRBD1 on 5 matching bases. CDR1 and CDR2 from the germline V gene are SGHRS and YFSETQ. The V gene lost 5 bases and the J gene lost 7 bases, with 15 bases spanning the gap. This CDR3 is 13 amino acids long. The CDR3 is CASREPQGLEAFF. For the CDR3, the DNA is TGCGCCAGCAGGGAACCGCAGGGACTTGAAGCTTTCTTT.

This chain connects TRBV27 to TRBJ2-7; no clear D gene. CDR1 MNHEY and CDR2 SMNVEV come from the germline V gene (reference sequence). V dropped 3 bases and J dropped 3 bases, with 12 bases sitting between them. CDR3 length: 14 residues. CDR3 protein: CASSLKNLNYEQYF. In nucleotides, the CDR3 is TGTGCCAGCAGTTTGAAGAACCTAAACTACGAGCAGTACTTC.

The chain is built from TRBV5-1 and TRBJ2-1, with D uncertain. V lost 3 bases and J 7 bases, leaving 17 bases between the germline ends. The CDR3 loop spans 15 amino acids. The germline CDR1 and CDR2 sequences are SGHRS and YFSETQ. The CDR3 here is CASSSTLDRRNEQFF. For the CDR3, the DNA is TGCGCCAGCAGCTCGACCCTAGACCGACGGAATGAGCAGTTCTTC.

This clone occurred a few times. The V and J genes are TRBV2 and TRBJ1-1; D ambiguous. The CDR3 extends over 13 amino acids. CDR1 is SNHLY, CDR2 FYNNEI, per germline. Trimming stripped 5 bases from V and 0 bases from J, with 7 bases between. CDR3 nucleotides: TGTGCCAGCAGTACGGTAATGAACACTGAAGCTTTCTTT. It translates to CASSTVMNTEAFF. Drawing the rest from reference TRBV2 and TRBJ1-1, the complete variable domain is EPEVTQTPSHQVTQMGQEVILRCVPISNHLYFYWYRQILGQKVEFLVSFYNNEISEKSEIFDDQFSVERPDGSNFTLKIRSTKLEDSAMYFCASSTVMNTEAFFGQGTRLTVV.

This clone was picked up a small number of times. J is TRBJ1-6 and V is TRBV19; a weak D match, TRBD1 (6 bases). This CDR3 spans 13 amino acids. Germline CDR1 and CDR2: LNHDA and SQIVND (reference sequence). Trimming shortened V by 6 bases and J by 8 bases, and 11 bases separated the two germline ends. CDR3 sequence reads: CASSPAGDSPLHF. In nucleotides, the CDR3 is TGTGCCAGTAGCCCCGCAGGGGATTCACCCCTCCACTTT.

The CDR3 loop is CASSTDRVAGNTIYF. In DNA, the CDR3 is TGTGCCAGCAGTACGGACAGGGTGGCTGGAAACACCATATATTTT. The chain carries TRBV6-5 and TRBJ1-3; TRBD1 matches 8 bases. The trim removed 5 bases at V and 2 bases at J, leaving 5 bases unmatched. CDR1 and CDR2 (germline): MNHEY, SVGAGI. The CDR3 spans 15 residues.

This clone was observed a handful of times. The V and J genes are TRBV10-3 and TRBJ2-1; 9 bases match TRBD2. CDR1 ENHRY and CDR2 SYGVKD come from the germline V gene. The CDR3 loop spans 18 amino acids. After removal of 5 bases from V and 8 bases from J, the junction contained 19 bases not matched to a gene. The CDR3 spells CAISPSGRTFNTGYEQFF. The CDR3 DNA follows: TGTGCCATCAGTCCCAGCGGGAGGACATTCAACACCGGGTATGAGCAGTTCTTC.

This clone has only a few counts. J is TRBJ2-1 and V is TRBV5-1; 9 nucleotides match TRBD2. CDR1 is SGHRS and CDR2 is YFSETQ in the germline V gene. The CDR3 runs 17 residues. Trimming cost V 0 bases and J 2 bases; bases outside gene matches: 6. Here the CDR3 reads CASSLGPQRGAYNEQFF. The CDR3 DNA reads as TGCGCCAGCAGCTTGGGGCCCCAGCGGGGGGCCTACAATGAGCAGTTCTTC.

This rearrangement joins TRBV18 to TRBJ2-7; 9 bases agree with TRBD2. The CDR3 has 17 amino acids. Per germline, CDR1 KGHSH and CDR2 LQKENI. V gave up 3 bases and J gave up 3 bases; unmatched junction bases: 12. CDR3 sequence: CASSPRSGGWPLYEQYF. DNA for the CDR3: TGTGCCAGCTCACCGAGGAGCGGGGGGTGGCCCCTCTACGAGCAGTACTTC.

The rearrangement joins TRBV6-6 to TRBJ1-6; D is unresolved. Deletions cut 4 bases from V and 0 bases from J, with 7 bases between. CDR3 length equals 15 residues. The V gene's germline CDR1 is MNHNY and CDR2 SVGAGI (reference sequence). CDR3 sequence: CASSLKSSYNSPLHF. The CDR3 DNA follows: TGTGCCAGCAGTTTAAAGAGCTCCTATAATTCACCCCTCCACTTT.

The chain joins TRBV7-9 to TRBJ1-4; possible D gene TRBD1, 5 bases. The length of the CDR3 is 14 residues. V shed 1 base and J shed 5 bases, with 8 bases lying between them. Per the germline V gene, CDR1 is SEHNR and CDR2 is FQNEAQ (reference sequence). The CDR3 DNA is TGTGCCAGCAGCTTAGGGGGCTTAAATGAAAAACTGTTTTTT. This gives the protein CASSLGGLNEKLFF.

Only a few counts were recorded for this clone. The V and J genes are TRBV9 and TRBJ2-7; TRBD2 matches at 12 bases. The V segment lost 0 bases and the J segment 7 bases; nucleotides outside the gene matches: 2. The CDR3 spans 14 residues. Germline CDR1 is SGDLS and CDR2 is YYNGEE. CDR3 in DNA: TGTGCCAGCAGCGTAGAGGGACTAGCGGGTGAGCAGTACTTC. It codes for CASSVEGLAGEQYF.

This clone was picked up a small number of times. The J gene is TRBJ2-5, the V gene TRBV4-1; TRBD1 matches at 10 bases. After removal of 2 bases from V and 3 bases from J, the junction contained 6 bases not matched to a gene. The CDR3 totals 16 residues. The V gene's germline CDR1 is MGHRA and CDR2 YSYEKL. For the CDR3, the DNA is TGCGCCAGCAGCCAAAGAGGACAGGGGGGAGAAGAGACCCAGTACTTC. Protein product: CASSQRGQGGEETQYF.